The 25 T cell receptor beta chains below come from one sample, sequenced in a study of blood T cell repertoires in COVID-19. The method was immunoSEQ multiplex PCR; TCRdb's version includes in-frame clones alone and lacks a portion of them. The sample consists of around 300,000 clones, 85% of them appearing once. Sequencing was carried out using PBMCs or T cells enriched from blood (not recorded which). Receptors originate from a woman aged 45-59 years who had recovered from COVID-19.

The CDR3 sequence: CASSDSGRGHEQFF. The CDR3 nucleotides are TGTGCCAGCAGTGACTCAGGAAGGGGTCATGAGCAGTTCTTC. V usage is TRBV6-4 and J usage is TRBJ2-1; D may be TRBD1 (5 bases). The V gene's germline CDR1 is MRHNA and CDR2 SNTAGT. The CDR3 runs 14 residues. V lost 0 bases to trimming and J lost 8 bases, with 11 bases between them.

This clone is a singleton in its sample. The chain combines TRBV2 with TRBJ2-3, with 7 bases identical to TRBD2. J gave up 1 base and V 6 bases, and 16 bases lay outside the gene matches. Germline CDR1 reads SNHLY; CDR2 reads FYNNEI. The CDR3 spans 18 residues. CDR3 protein: CASSGTSEVLTGTDTQYF. The CDR3 DNA reads TGTGCCAGCAGCGGTACTAGCGAAGTCTTGACTGGCACAGATACGCAGTATTTT.

This clone appeared a single time. The chain joins TRBV3-1 (or the pseudogene TRBV3-2) to TRBJ2-3; D gene uncertain. The CDR3 has 12 amino acids. Germline values: CDR1 LGHDT, CDR2 YNNKEL (reference sequence). V was cut by 2 bases and J by 9 bases, with 9 bases left in between. The CDR3 DNA sequence: TGTGCCAGCAGCCAAAGACTCCGAACGCAGTATTTT. The encoded protein is CASSQRLRTQYF.

This chain links TRBV18 with TRBJ2-7; D is perhaps TRBD1 (8 bases). Trimming took off 2 bases at V and 6 bases at J, with 26 bases between the two ends. Germline loops: CDR1 KGHSH, CDR2 LQKENI. This CDR3 contains 18 residues. The CDR3 bases are TGTGCCAGCTCACCAACCGGGACAGGCCCGGGGGGCCGTAGCGAGCAGTACTTC. Its translation: CASSPTGTGPGGRSEQYF.

This clone came up a few times. This chain joins TRBV6-1 and TRBJ2-7; no firm D call. This CDR3 region has 14 residues. CDR1 and CDR2 (germline): MNHNS, SASEGT. V lost 1 base, J lost 2 bases, and 9 bases lay in between. The CDR3 coding sequence is TGTGCCAGCAGTGAAGTCGGGTCCGCCTACGAGCAGTACTTC. It codes for CASSEVGSAYEQYF.

The V and J genes are TRBV7-9 and TRBJ2-1; 8 nucleotides match TRBD2. V shed 8 bases and J 3 bases; nucleotides not matched to a gene: 6. The CDR3 is 14 residues long. Germline values: CDR1 SEHNR, CDR2 FQNEAQ (reference sequence). CDR3 bases: TGTGCCAGCCTCGGGGGGGTAGGCTACAATGAGCAGTTCTTC. Translation: CASLGGVGYNEQFF.

The chain recombines TRBV30 with TRBJ2-1; D ambiguous. Trimming left V 2 bases short and J 10 bases short, with 12 bases between. The CDR3 loop spans 12 amino acids. Germline V CDR1 and CDR2: GTSNPN, SVGIG (reference sequence). The CDR3 DNA reads as TGTGCCTGGAGTAAGTTTGCGCCCGAGCAGTTCTTC. Translation gives CAWSKFAPEQFF.

The chain combines TRBV7-8 with TRBJ2-2, with TRBD1 matching 7 bases. The germline V gene has CDR1 SGHVS and CDR2 FQNEAQ. After removal of 7 bases from V and 6 bases from J, the junction contained 20 bases not matched to a gene. CDR3 size: 18 residues. The CDR3 reads CASKKMGTVAFLAGELFF. CDR3 sequence (DNA): TGTGCCAGCAAAAAGATGGGGACAGTTGCCTTTCTGGCCGGGGAGCTGTTTTTT.

The chain employs TRBV12-3 or TRBV12-4 and TRBJ1-1; TRBD1 matches 10 bases. This CDR3 spans 13 amino acids. CDR3 protein: CASLRQGATEAFF. CDR3 bases: TGTGCTTCTTTAAGACAGGGGGCAACTGAAGCTTTCTTT.

This chain joins TRBV27 and TRBJ1-5, with D possibly being TRBD1 (5 bases). This CDR3 contains 17 residues. CDR1 and CDR2 (germline): MNHEY, SMNVEV (reference sequence). V was trimmed by 5 bases and J by 0 bases, leaving 17 bases between them. CDR3 in DNA: TGTGCCAGCAGTGCTACAGGACGTTTTTATAGCAATCAGCCCCAGCATTTT. Its translation is CASSATGRFYSNQPQHF.

This chain connects TRBV7-8 to TRBJ2-1, with 9 bases that match TRBD2. This CDR3 is built from 17 residues. With 3 bases clipped from V and 5 bases from J, the junction kept 11 bases outside the gene matches. Germline-derived CDR1 and CDR2 are SGHVS and FQNEAQ. The DNA of the CDR3 is TGTGCCAGCAGCTTCATCTACGGGACTAGCATAGACAATGAGCAGTTCTTC. Protein product: CASSFIYGTSIDNEQFF.

The rearrangement uses TRBV5-6 and TRBJ2-1; 13 nucleotides match TRBD2. J lost 5 bases, V lost 6 bases, and 8 bases had no gene match. Germline V lookup: CDR1 SGHDT, CDR2 YYEEEE. CDR3 length equals 16 residues. CDR3 DNA: TGTGCCAGCACCCTAGTTGGACTAGCGGGAGACAATGAGCAGTTCTTC. Its translation: CASTLVGLAGDNEQFF.

V gene TRBV12-3 or TRBV12-4 combines with J gene TRBJ1-1, with unresolved D. CDR3 size: 13 residues. The V gene lost 9 bases and the J gene lost 0 bases, with 11 bases spanning the gap. CDR3 sequence: CASGPGVNTEAFF. CDR3 coding DNA: TGTGCCAGTGGGCCGGGAGTGAACACTGAAGCTTTCTTT.

This chain joins TRBV5-5 and TRBJ1-2; D not resolved. This CDR3 contains 14 residues. The germline gives CDR1 SGHKS, CDR2 YYEKEE (reference sequence). With 4 bases removed from V and 0 bases from J, the gap between germline ends came to 10 bases. This CDR3 reads CASSRDGANYGYTF. In nucleotides, the CDR3 is TGTGCCAGCAGCCGTGATGGAGCTAACTATGGCTACACCTTC.

The chain recombines TRBV4-1 with TRBJ1-4, with 9 bases aligning to TRBD1. There are 19 residues in the CDR3. CDR1 is MGHRA, CDR2 YSYEKL, per germline. Germline trimming cut 0 bases from V and 7 bases from J; bases unmatched to any gene: 15. CDR3 sequence: CASSQDPIGTGRESEKLFF. The CDR3 DNA follows: TGCGCCAGCAGCCAAGATCCTATTGGGACAGGGAGGGAGAGTGAAAAACTGTTTTTT.

This clone was seen once. The chain joins TRBV5-5 to TRBJ2-7; possible D gene TRBD2, 7 bases. This CDR3 region has 15 residues. The germline CDR1 and CDR2 sequences are SGHKS and YYEKEE (reference sequence). V was trimmed by 6 bases and J by 3 bases, leaving 19 bases between them. The CDR3 nucleotides are TGTGCCAGCAACCTTGATCCGGGGGGCCGCTACGAGCAGTACTTC. Translating gives CASNLDPGGRYEQYF.

The chain links TRBV30 to TRBJ1-4, with 11 bases identical to TRBD1. CDR1 is GTSNPN, CDR2 SVGIG, per germline (reference sequence). The V segment lost 5 bases and the J segment 7 bases; nucleotides outside the gene matches: 3. The CDR3 contains 13 residues. As DNA, the CDR3 is TGTGCCTGGGCCGGGACAGGGGGTGAAAAACTGTTTTTT. The encoded protein is CAWAGTGGEKLFF.

V usage is TRBV11-2 and J usage is TRBJ1-2, with D perhaps matching TRBD1 (6 bases). V lost 2 bases to trimming and J lost 0 bases, with 10 bases between them. CDR3 length: 15 residues. Germline V CDR1 and CDR2: SGHAT, FQNNGV. CDR3 sequence: CASSLTGIPNYGYTF. In DNA form, the CDR3 reads TGTGCCAGCAGCTTAACAGGGATTCCTAACTATGGCTACACCTTC.

For the CDR3, the DNA is TGTGCCAGCTCCCTCCCCCCTACTGGGGCCAACGTCCTGACTTTC. Translating gives CASSLPPTGANVLTF. This chain connects TRBV18 to TRBJ2-6; no definite D call. Germline V gene sequence: CDR1 KGHSH, CDR2 LQKENI. V lost 6 bases and J lost 2, with 11 bases in between. This CDR3 contains 15 residues.

A few counts support this clone. The chain joins TRBV2 to TRBJ1-5; D is unclear. The CDR3 has 15 residues. Germline V gene lookup returns CDR1 SNHLY and CDR2 FYNNEI. V dropped 3 bases and J dropped 1 base, with 10 bases sitting between them. The CDR3 nucleotides are TGTGCCAGCAGTGATCCAAACTCCAGCAATCAGCCCCAGCATTTT. It is translated as CASSDPNSSNQPQHF.

The chain recombines TRBV18 with TRBJ2-4, with 9 bases identical to TRBD1. J lost 7 bases, V lost 0 bases, and 16 bases had no gene match. In germline, CDR1 is KGHSH, CDR2 LQKENI. The CDR3 sequence is 19 residues long. CDR3 amino acids: CASSPPSQGASSVVNIQYF. CDR3 bases: TGTGCCAGCTCACCACCCTCACAGGGGGCTAGCTCGGTTGTGAACATTCAGTACTTC. Supplemented by reference TRBV18 and TRBJ2-4, the full variable domain reads NAGVMQNPRHLVRRRGQEARLRCSPMKGHSHVYWYRQLPEEGLKFMVYLQKENIIDESGMPKERFSAEFPKEGPSILRIQQVVRGDSAAYFCASSPPSQGASSVVNIQYFGAGTRLSVL.

The rearrangement links TRBV30 to TRBJ1-6; no definite D call. Germline CDR1 and CDR2: GTSNPN and SVGIG (reference sequence). V was clipped by 0 bases and J by 7 bases, with 10 bases between them. The CDR3 covers 14 residues. For the CDR3, the DNA is TGTGCCTGGAGTGTAATCCGCGGGAATTCACCCCTCCACTTT. Amino acids: CAWSVIRGNSPLHF.

In its sample, this clone was seen once. The rearrangement links TRBV19 to TRBJ1-5; unclear D gene. The CDR3 covers 15 residues. The V and J ends lost 2 bases and 2 bases respectively, with 10 bases between them. CDR1 LNHDA and CDR2 SQIVND come from the germline V gene (reference sequence). CDR3 DNA: TGTGCCAGTAGTATATACGCTAAAGGCAATCAGCCCCAGCATTTT. Amino acids: CASSIYAKGNQPQHF.

The V and J genes are TRBV28 and TRBJ2-7, with no clear D. The CDR3 length is 12 residues. V shed 5 bases and J shed 6 bases, with 11 bases lying between them. Germline CDR1 reads MDHEN; CDR2 reads SYDVKM. The CDR3 nucleotides read TGTGCCAGCAGTCCTGGTGCGGCCGAGCAGTACTTC. This sequence encodes CASSPGAAEQYF. The full variable domain, rest sourced from reference TRBV28 and TRBJ2-7, is DVKVTQSSRYLVKRTGEKVFLECVQDMDHENMFWYRQDPGLGLRLIYFSYDVKMKEKGDIPEGYSVSREKKERFSLILESASTNQTSMYLCASSPGAAEQYFGPGTRLTVT.

This sequence joins TRBV28 and TRBJ2-1; D not resolved. The germline CDR1 and CDR2 sequences are MDHEN and SYDVKM. The CDR3 covers 16 residues. Between the trimmed V and J ends, which lost 6 bases and 8 bases, there was a span of 23 bases. The CDR3 DNA reads as TGTGCCAGCAGAACCCCGGCCCCGGGTTCTGCCCATGAGCAGTTCTTC. Residues: CASRTPAPGSAHEQFF.